Listed below are T cell receptor beta chains from one sample, sequenced in a study of OX40 agonist ivuxolimab in advanced cancers. Generated by immunoSEQ multiplex PCR, the TCRdb table keeps only in-frame clones and is missing some. Of some 35,000 clones in the sample, around four fifths were seen once. The source material was CD4+ or CD8+ T cells sorted from blood, sampled in a trial of the OX40 agonist ivuxolimab. All receptors come from an adult with an advanced solid tumor such as melanoma, head and neck, liver or kidney cancer. CDR3s include the opening cysteine and the closing phenylalanine or tryptophan. The D gene is left open where the match is weak. The size of a clone is reported for some rows only, either as once, few or many, or as a class for expanded clones.

V,J,D,size,CDR3,DNA
TRBV18,TRBJ2-7,NA,NA,CASSPDSSYEQYF,TGTGCCAGCTCGCCGGATTCATCCTACGAGCAGTACTTC
TRBV5-1,TRBJ2-4,NA,NA,CASSPWSAGGENLAKNIQYF,TGCGCCAGCAGCCCCTGGAGCGCAGGGGGGGAAAACCTAGCCAAAAACATTCAGTACTTC
TRBV6-5,TRBJ1-5,NA,NA,CASSYARGGGNQPQHF,TGTGCCAGCAGTTACGCCAGGGGTGGGGGCAATCAGCCCCAGCATTTT
TRBV7-2,TRBJ1-4,NA,NA,CASSSRGGANEKLFF,TGTGCCAGCAGCTCCCGGGGGGGGGCGAATGAAAAACTGTTTTTT
TRBV2,TRBJ2-7,TRBD2,NA,CASSEASGSYEQYF,TGTGCCAGCAGTGAGGCTAGCGGGAGCTACGAGCAGTACTTC
TRBV11-2,TRBJ1-1,NA,NA,CASSSIGQFIGGNTEAFF,TGTGCCAGCAGCTCTATCGGACAGTTCATCGGGGGGAACACTGAAGCTTTCTTT
TRBV7-2,TRBJ2-7,NA,NA,CASSQWGYEQYF,TGTGCCAGCAGCCAATGGGGCTACGAGCAGTACTTC
TRBV7-9,TRBJ2-3,NA,once,CASSSDLRDTQYF,TGTGCCAGCAGCTCGGACCTCCGAGATACGCAGTATTTT
TRBV4-3,TRBJ2-7,TRBD2,once,CASSQGRAGPTYEQYF,TGCGCCAGCAGCCAAGGACGAGCGGGACCGACCTACGAGCAGTACTTC
TRBV7-2,TRBJ2-2,NA,few,CASSLSTTTGELFF,TGTGCCAGCAGCTTATCGACAACCACCGGGGAGCTGTTTTTT
TRBV6-1,TRBJ2-3,NA,NA,CASSTGFLTDTQYF,TGTGCCAGCTCAACAGGGTTCCTCACAGATACGCAGTATTTT
TRBV5-6,TRBJ2-5,NA,NA,CASSFWGGTQETQYF,TGTGCCAGCAGCTTCTGGGGCGGGACCCAAGAGACCCAGTACTTC
TRBV7-8,TRBJ1-1,TRBD1,NA,CASSFDRVGTEAFF,TGTGCCAGCAGCTTTGACAGGGTCGGAACTGAAGCTTTCTTT
TRBV4-3,TRBJ2-2,TRBD2,once,CASSPFSLLAGIDANTGELFF,TGCGCCAGCAGCCCTTTTAGCTTACTAGCGGGGATCGACGCGAACACCGGGGAGCTGTTTTTT
TRBV30,TRBJ1-1,NA,NA,CAWSVPSSGNTEAFF,TGTGCCTGGAGCGTCCCCTCATCAGGGAACACTGAAGCTTTCTTT
TRBV7-2,TRBJ2-2,NA,few,CASSLAPGGELFF,TGTGCCAGCAGCTTAGCACCCGGGGGGGAGCTGTTTTTT
TRBV27,TRBJ1-3,NA,NA,CASSSQAGNTIYF,TGTGCCAGCAGTTCCCAGGCAGGAAACACCATATATTTT
TRBV4-2,TRBJ2-7,NA,NA,CASSQRANNYEQYF,TGTGCCAGCAGCCAAAGGGCGAACAACTACGAGCAGTACTTC
TRBV7-6,TRBJ2-7,NA,few,CASSSPGTHYEQYF,TGTGCCAGCAGCAGTCCCGGGACCCACTACGAGCAGTACTTC
TRBV2,TRBJ2-5,NA,once,CASSETNWETQYF,TGTGCCAGCAGTGAAACCAACTGGGAGACCCAGTACTTC
TRBV6-4,TRBJ2-1,TRBD1,NA,CASSVGQGILSSYNEQFF,TGTGCCAGCAGTGTTGGACAGGGGATCCTTAGCTCCTACAATGAGCAGTTCTTC
TRBV9,TRBJ1-4,NA,NA,CASSVEADPNEKLFF,TGTGCCAGCAGCGTAGAGGCAGACCCTAATGAAAAACTGTTTTTT